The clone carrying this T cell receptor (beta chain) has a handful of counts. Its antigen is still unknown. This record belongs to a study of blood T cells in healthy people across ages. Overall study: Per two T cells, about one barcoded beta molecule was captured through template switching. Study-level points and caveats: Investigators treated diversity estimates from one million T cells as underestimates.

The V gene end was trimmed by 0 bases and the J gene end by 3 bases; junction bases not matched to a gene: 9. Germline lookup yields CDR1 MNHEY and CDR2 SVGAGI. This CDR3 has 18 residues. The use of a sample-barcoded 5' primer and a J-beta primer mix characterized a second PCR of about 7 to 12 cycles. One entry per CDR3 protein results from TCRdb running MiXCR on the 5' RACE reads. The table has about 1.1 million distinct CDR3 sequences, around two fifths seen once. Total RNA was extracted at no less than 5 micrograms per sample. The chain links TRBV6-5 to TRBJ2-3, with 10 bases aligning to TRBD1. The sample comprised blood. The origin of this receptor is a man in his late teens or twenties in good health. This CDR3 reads CASSYSRTDRGVTDTQYF. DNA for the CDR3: TGTGCCAGCAGTTACTCCCGTACGGACAGGGGGGTAACAGATACGCAGTATTTT.